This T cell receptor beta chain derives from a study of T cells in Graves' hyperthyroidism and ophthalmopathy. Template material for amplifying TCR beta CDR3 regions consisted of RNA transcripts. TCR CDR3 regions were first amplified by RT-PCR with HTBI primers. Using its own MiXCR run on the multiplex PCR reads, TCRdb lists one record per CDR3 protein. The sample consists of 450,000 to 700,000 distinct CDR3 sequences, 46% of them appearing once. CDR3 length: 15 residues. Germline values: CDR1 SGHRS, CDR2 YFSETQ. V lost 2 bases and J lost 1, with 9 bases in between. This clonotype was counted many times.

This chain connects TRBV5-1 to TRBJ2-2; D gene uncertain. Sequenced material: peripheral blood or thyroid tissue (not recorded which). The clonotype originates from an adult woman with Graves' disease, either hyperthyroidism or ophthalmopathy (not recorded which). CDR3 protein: CASSLSAENTGELFF. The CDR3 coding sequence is TGCGCCAGCAGCTTATCTGCAGAGAACACCGGGGAGCTGTTTTTT. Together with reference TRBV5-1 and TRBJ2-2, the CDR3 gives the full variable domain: KAGVTQTPRYLIKTRGQQVTLSCSPISGHRSVSWYQQTPGQGLQFLFEYFSETQRNKGNFPGRFSGRQFSNSRSEMNVSTLELGDSALYLCASSLSAENTGELFFGEGSRLTVL.